The 32 T cell receptor beta chains below all came from one sample that was sequenced in a study of Ad26.COV2.S vaccination and SARS-CoV-2 variants. The data were produced by immunoSEQ multiplex PCR, yet TCRdb's version contains in-frame clones alone and is incomplete. The sample holds roughly 420,000 clones; approximately 90% are singletons and the top ten take less than 4.5%. Described treatment: some 20 received Ad26.COV2.S at low or high dose, single or two shots; about 5 received placebo; per-sample allocation not given. Each sample was drawn 63 days after the first injection (of vaccine or placebo). The input for sequencing was peripheral blood, taken in a trial of Ad26.COV2.S vaccine versus placebo. The receptor set was obtained from a person between 18 and 59 years old who received the Ad26.COV2.S COVID-19 vaccine or a placebo.

This rearrangement joins TRBV14 to TRBJ1-2; possibly TRBD1 for D (6 bases). Germline CDR1 and CDR2: SGHDN and FVKESK. V lost 1 base to trimming and J lost 5 bases, with 11 bases between them. The CDR3 spans 14 residues. The CDR3 DNA sequence: TGTGCCAGCAGCCAAGCCACAGGGTTGTATGGCTACACCTTC. The encoded protein is CASSQATGLYGYTF.

This sequence joins TRBV19 and TRBJ1-1; D not resolved. Trimming cost V 6 bases and J 4 bases, with 12 bases left between them. Germline loops: CDR1 LNHDA, CDR2 SQIVND (reference sequence). The CDR3 is 13 residues long. CDR3 in DNA: TGTGCCAGTAGCCCTGCTCGTGGCACTGAAGCTTTCTTT. Protein product: CASSPARGTEAFF.

The rearrangement uses TRBV28 and TRBJ2-3; 8 bases align to TRBD1. V lost 3 bases and J lost 3; bases outside the gene matches: 5. Per the germline V gene, CDR1 is MDHEN and CDR2 is SYDVKM. The CDR3 spans 15 residues. The CDR3: CASSFPGQGTDTQYF. CDR3 bases: TGTGCCAGCAGTTTCCCCGGACAGGGAACAGATACGCAGTATTTT. Together with reference TRBV28 and TRBJ2-3, the CDR3 gives the full variable domain: DVKVTQSSRYLVKRTGEKVFLECVQDMDHENMFWYRQDPGLGLRLIYFSYDVKMKEKGDIPEGYSVSREKKERFSLILESASTNQTSMYLCASSFPGQGTDTQYFGPGTRLTVL.

The chain uses TRBV4-3 and TRBJ1-2; 7 bases are a match to TRBD1. The junction had 9 bases not matched to a gene; V was cut back by 0 bases and J by 8 bases. The germline V gene encodes CDR1 LGHNA and CDR2 YSLEER. The CDR3 contains 15 residues. In DNA, the CDR3 is TGCGCCAGCAGCCAAGATCGGGCAGGGGGAGGGGGCTACACCTTC. Protein product: CASSQDRAGGGGYTF.

The chain couples TRBV11-2 to TRBJ2-5, with D perhaps TRBD1 or TRBD2 (5 bases each). In germline, CDR1 is SGHAT, CDR2 FQNNGV. The CDR3 is 16 residues long. The V end lost 3 bases, the J end lost 1 base, and 15 bases lay between the germline ends. CDR3 amino acids: CASSFGGSPPQETQYF. The CDR3 DNA is TGTGCCAGCAGCTTTGGGGGTAGTCCACCCCAAGAGACCCAGTACTTC.

The chain couples TRBV5-1 to TRBJ2-1; 9 bases align to TRBD2. The germline gives CDR1 SGHRS, CDR2 YFSETQ. CDR3 size: 15 residues. V lost 4 bases to trimming and J lost 2 bases; unmatched junction nucleotides: 4. CDR3 region: CASSRGGATYNEQFF. The CDR3 DNA reads as TGCGCCAGCAGCCGCGGGGGGGCGACCTACAATGAGCAGTTCTTC. The full variable domain, completed using reference TRBV5-1 and TRBJ2-1, is KAGVTQTPRYLIKTRGQQVTLSCSPISGHRSVSWYQQTPGQGLQFLFEYFSETQRNKGNFPGRFSGRQFSNSRSEMNVSTLELGDSALYLCASSRGGATYNEQFFGPGTRLTVL.

CDR3 sequence: CASSMLAGGPYEQYF. CDR3 sequence (DNA): TGTGCCAGCAGCATGCTAGCGGGGGGTCCCTACGAGCAGTACTTC. The chain is built from TRBV7-3 and TRBJ2-7; TRBD2 agrees at 11 bases. Germline trimming cut 5 bases from V and 2 bases from J; bases unmatched to any gene: 5. This CDR3 has 15 residues. Germline V gene data show CDR1 as SGHTA and CDR2 as FQGTGA.

The rearrangement links TRBV5-1 to TRBJ2-3; 11 positions match TRBD2. There are 14 residues in the CDR3. Trimming took 2 bases from V and 7 from J; bases not matched to a gene: 3. Germline loops: CDR1 SGHRS, CDR2 YFSETQ. CDR3 sequence: CASSFSGGENTQYF. CDR3 DNA: TGCGCCAGCAGCTTTAGCGGGGGGGAGAATACGCAGTATTTT.

CDR3 in DNA: TGTGCCAGCTCACCAGGGACTCTTAGATCCCCAGATACGCAGTATTTT. It codes for CASSPGTLRSPDTQYF. The chain links TRBV18 to TRBJ2-3; possible D gene TRBD2, 6 bases. Per germline, CDR1 KGHSH and CDR2 LQKENI. Trimming pared 2 bases from V and 4 bases from J, leaving 16 bases between. CDR3 length: 16 residues.

J is TRBJ2-5 and V is TRBV7-8; possibly TRBD1 for D (6 bases). Deletions cut 4 bases from V and 5 bases from J, with 14 bases between. Germline V CDR1 and CDR2: SGHVS, FQNEAQ. This CDR3 is built from 14 residues. The CDR3 DNA reads as TGTGCCAGCAGCTGGTGGGACCAGGGGGAGACCCAGTACTTC. Translation gives CASSWWDQGETQYF. The whole variable domain, remainder taken from reference TRBV7-8 and TRBJ2-5, is GAGVSQSPRYKVAKRGQDVALRCDPISGHVSLFWYQQALGQGPEFLTYFQNEAQLDKSGLPSDRFFAERPEGSVSTLKIQRTQQEDSAVYLCASSWWDQGETQYFGPGTRLLVL.

Comments on this clone: Other DNA sequences within the sample encode an identical CDR3. The gene calls are TRBV12-3 or TRBV12-4 and TRBJ1-1; D remains unclear. Trimming took 1 base from V and 1 from J, leaving 4 bases between them. The CDR3 sequence is 13 residues long. The CDR3 DNA sequence: TGTGCCAGCAGTTTAGGCCCGAACACTGAAGCTTTCTTT. Amino acid sequence: CASSLGPNTEAFF.

There are a few counts of this clone. This same CDR3 is encoded by further DNA sequences in the sample. The rearrangement joins TRBV7-2 to TRBJ2-1, with 9 bases fitting TRBD2. The germline V gene has CDR1 SGHTA and CDR2 FQGNSA. The CDR3 sequence is 15 residues long. With 4 bases clipped from V and 0 bases from J, the junction kept 1 base outside the gene matches. The CDR3 spells CASSSRGGSYNEQFF. CDR3 bases: TGTGCCAGCAGCTCGCGGGGGGGCTCCTACAATGAGCAGTTCTTC.

The gene calls are TRBV7-9 and TRBJ2-3; 10 bases fit TRBD2. Germline V gives CDR1 SEHNR, CDR2 FQNEAQ (reference sequence). Unmatched junction bases numbered 3, after V lost 5 bases and J lost 1 base. The CDR3 consists of 15 residues. The CDR3 loop reads CASSLLAGRTDTQYF. The CDR3 bases are TGTGCCAGCAGCCTACTAGCGGGGCGCACAGATACGCAGTATTTT.

The chain joins TRBV7-9 to TRBJ2-7; TRBD1 matches 8 bases. The CDR3 spans 13 residues. From germline, CDR1 is SEHNR and CDR2 FQNEAQ (reference sequence). The junction had 1 base not matched to a gene; V was cut back by 2 bases and J by 4 bases. The CDR3 loop reads CASSLYRGYEQYF. The CDR3 DNA reads as TGTGCCAGCAGCTTATACAGGGGGTACGAGCAGTACTTC.

The rearrangement uses TRBV4-1 and TRBJ2-7; TRBD2 matches at 9 bases. The germline gives CDR1 MGHRA, CDR2 YSYEKL. CDR3 size: 17 residues. V was pared by 2 bases and J by 5 bases, with 13 bases of the junction left unmatched. The CDR3 coding sequence is TGCGCCAGCAGCCAATACGGCTCAGGACTAGCGAAAAACGAGCAGTACTTC. Translating gives CASSQYGSGLAKNEQYF.

This chain links TRBV7-9 with TRBJ2-1; no firm D call. The germline V and J ends were trimmed by 5 bases and 13 bases, with 21 bases remaining between them. CDR1 is SEHNR, CDR2 FQNEAQ, per germline (reference sequence). The CDR3 has 14 amino acids. CDR3 protein: CASSPYYGWSVQFF. The CDR3 DNA follows: TGTGCCAGCAGCCCCTACTATGGGTGGTCGGTTCAGTTCTTC.

The chain employs TRBV19 and TRBJ1-1; D remains ambiguous. Trimming stripped 11 bases from V and 0 bases from J, with 7 bases between. The CDR3 covers 11 residues. CDR1 LNHDA and CDR2 SQIVND come from the germline V gene (reference sequence). CDR3 DNA sequence: TGTGCCGCAGCCCTGAACACTGAAGCTTTCTTT. Its protein is CAAALNTEAFF.

The gene calls are TRBV4-1 and TRBJ2-3; no clear D. Germline V gene lookup returns CDR1 MGHRA and CDR2 YSYEKL. The V gene lost 0 bases and the J gene lost 6 bases, with 7 bases spanning the gap. There are 13 residues in the CDR3. The CDR3 loop reads CASSQEGLDTQYF. The CDR3, as DNA: TGCGCCAGCAGCCAAGAAGGCTTGGATACGCAGTATTTT.

The chain recombines TRBV27 with TRBJ2-3; the match to TRBD2 covers 8 bases. J gave up 4 bases and V 3 bases, and 6 bases lay outside the gene matches. This CDR3 is 15 amino acids long. Germline CDR1 is MNHEY and CDR2 is SMNVEV (reference sequence). DNA for the CDR3: TGTGCCAGCAGTTTGATAGCGGGGTGGTCAGATACGCAGTATTTT. Translating gives CASSLIAGWSDTQYF.

The chain links TRBV7-8 to TRBJ1-1, with 7 bases lining up with TRBD1. This CDR3 contains 14 residues. Trimming took 5 bases from V and 7 from J; bases not matched to a gene: 10. CDR1 is SGHVS and CDR2 is FQNEAQ in the germline V gene. CDR3 sequence reads: CASSLDRRLHEAFF. The CDR3 nucleotides read TGTGCCAGCAGCCTGGACAGGCGGCTACATGAAGCTTTCTTT.

The genes are TRBV29-1 and TRBJ2-7; 7 nucleotides match TRBD1. The V and J ends lost 7 bases and 5 bases, in that order; junction bases with no gene match: 5. The CDR3 has 11 amino acids. Germline lookup yields CDR1 SQVTM and CDR2 ANQGSEA. CDR3 sequence (DNA): TGCAGCGCCAGGGACAGCCACGAGCAGTACTTC. Its protein product is CSARDSHEQYF.

The rearrangement links TRBV4-1 to TRBJ2-7; D gene unclear. The CDR3 has 14 residues. The V and J ends lost 3 bases and 2 bases respectively, with 11 bases between them. Germline-derived CDR1 and CDR2 are MGHRA and YSYEKL. CDR3 sequence (DNA): TGCGCCAGCAGCCAGAACAAGGGTACCTACGAGCAGTACTTC. It translates to CASSQNKGTYEQYF.

This clone was seen a handful of times. V and J are TRBV19 and TRBJ2-7; TRBD1 aligns across 10 bases. Looked up from germline, CDR1 is LNHDA and CDR2 is SQIVND (reference sequence). The CDR3 runs to 14 residues. The trim removed 5 bases at V and 3 bases at J, leaving 4 bases unmatched. In nucleotides, the CDR3 is TGTGCCAGTAGTTCCGGGACAGGGGTCTACGAGCAGTACTTC. This encodes CASSSGTGVYEQYF.

CDR3 protein: CATSRDDYEQYF. DNA of the CDR3: TGTGCCACCAGCAGAGATGACTACGAGCAGTACTTC. The chain is built from TRBV15 and TRBJ2-7; D is unclear. The V gene lost 0 bases and the J gene lost 3 bases, with 3 bases spanning the gap. From germline, CDR1 is LNHNV and CDR2 YYDKDF (reference sequence). This CDR3 is 12 amino acids long.

The V gene is TRBV29-1, the J gene TRBJ2-1; D possibly corresponds to TRBD2 (6 bases). The CDR3 totals 13 residues. The V and J ends lost 6 bases and 0 bases respectively, with 9 bases between them. Per the germline V gene, CDR1 is SQVTM and CDR2 is ANQGSEA. In DNA, the CDR3 is TGCAGCGTACGGGGGAGCTCCTACAATGAGCAGTTCTTC. Translation: CSVRGSSYNEQFF.

This chain joins TRBV9 and TRBJ2-7; maybe TRBD1 (5 bases). This CDR3 comprises 14 residues. Germline CDR1 SGDLS, CDR2 YYNGEE. Between the trimmed V and J ends, which lost 0 bases and 2 bases, there was a span of 9 bases. This CDR3 is CASSVDQGTYEQYF. The DNA for the CDR3 is TGTGCCAGCAGCGTAGACCAGGGAACCTACGAGCAGTACTTC.

The J gene is TRBJ1-2, the V gene TRBV5-1; D may be TRBD1 (6 bases). V shed 5 bases and J shed 7 bases, with 12 bases lying between them. CDR1 is SGHRS, CDR2 YFSETQ, per germline. The CDR3 loop spans 12 amino acids. The CDR3 DNA reads as TGCGCCAGCAGTGCGGCCAGGGGTGGCTACACCTTC. Encoded protein: CASSAARGGYTF.

J is TRBJ2-7 and V is TRBV19, with D unclear. The V gene lost 2 bases and the J gene lost 0 bases, with 8 bases spanning the gap. CDR1 LNHDA and CDR2 SQIVND come from the germline V gene (reference sequence). The CDR3 totals 14 residues. This CDR3 reads CASSIKQYSYEQYF. The DNA for the CDR3 is TGTGCCAGTAGTATAAAACAATACTCCTACGAGCAGTACTTC.

The gene calls are TRBV29-1 and TRBJ2-7, with TRBD2 identical over 9 bases. Germline lookup yields CDR1 SQVTM and CDR2 ANQGSEA. Trimming cost V 5 bases and J 3 bases; bases outside gene matches: 5. The CDR3 sequence is 13 residues long. CDR3 coding DNA: TGCAGCGTTCGGACTAGCGCGGACTACGAGCAGTACTTC. Its protein product is CSVRTSADYEQYF.

The chain carries TRBV5-1 and TRBJ1-4, with D possibly TRBD1 on 5 matching bases. Germline V CDR1 and CDR2: SGHRS, YFSETQ. Trimming cost V 5 bases and J 7 bases, with 12 bases left between them. This CDR3 is built from 13 residues. The CDR3 nucleotides read TGCGCCAGCAGGGTCGACAGCGCTGAAAAACTGTTTTTT. As protein: CASRVDSAEKLFF.

This chain joins TRBV10-1 and TRBJ2-5, with D possibly being TRBD2 (5 bases). This CDR3 is 13 amino acids long. Per the germline V gene, CDR1 is WNHNN and CDR2 is SYGVQD (reference sequence). The V end was cut by 8 bases, the J end by 5 bases, with 15 bases between. CDR3 amino acids: CASPTSRWETQYF. The CDR3 coding sequence is TGCGCCAGCCCTACTAGTCGGTGGGAGACCCAGTACTTC.

This chain connects TRBV5-1 to TRBJ2-7; maybe TRBD2 (5 bases). V was shortened by 5 bases and J by 3 bases, with 12 bases between the two germline ends. CDR1 is SGHRS and CDR2 is YFSETQ in the germline V gene. The CDR3 contains 13 residues. The CDR3 coding sequence is TGCGCCAGCAGTCCCGCCGAGGGCTACGAGCAGTACTTC. Residues: CASSPAEGYEQYF.